What follows are 17 T cell receptor beta chains derived from one specimen sequenced in a study of vaccination and CD4 T cells after COVID-19. No antigens are known for them. Cultured CD4+ T-cell DNA underwent Oncomine TCR Beta short-read sequencing. Via MiXCR, TCRdb re-called the PCR reads, giving one row per CDR3 protein. Counted here are about 11,000 distinct CDR3 sequences, approximately 70% occurring once; the ten biggest clones make up around a tenth. Treatment specified: approximately 11-day PBMC culture with coronavirus spike peptide pools or control peptides (ViraFEST assay). The sample taken for sequencing was CD4+ T cells from blood, cultured in vitro. The receptors here all came from a human donor who had recovered from COVID-19.

This chain joins TRBV7-2 and TRBJ2-2; D gene uncertain. The CDR3 has 14 residues. V lost 2 bases and J lost 1, with 5 bases in between. CDR1 is SGHTA, CDR2 FQGNSA, per germline. CDR3 sequence: CASSLSENTGELFF. In DNA, the CDR3 is TGTGCCAGCAGCTTATCGGAGAACACCGGGGAGCTGTTTTTT.

This clonotype has only one observation. The gene calls are TRBV6-5 and TRBJ2-1; 7 bases line up with TRBD2. Germline V lookup: CDR1 MNHEY, CDR2 SVGAGI. V lost 2 bases and J lost 6; bases outside the gene matches: 13. The length of the CDR3 is 17 residues. CDR3 DNA sequence: TGTGCCAGCAGTTACGAGGCGGCGGGAGCGGATGGCAATGAGCAGTTCTTC. Protein: CASSYEAAGADGNEQFF.

This clonotype was recorded a few times. The V call is TRBV24-1, the J call TRBJ2-3; D uncertain. V lost 3 bases to trimming and J lost 6 bases, with 15 bases between them. This CDR3 is 15 amino acids long. Per the germline V gene, CDR1 is KGHDR and CDR2 is SFDVKD. CDR3 nucleotides: TGTGCCACCAGTGATCCCGGTTCCGGCAGGGATACGCAGTATTTT. Translating gives CATSDPGSGRDTQYF.

This chain links TRBV2 with TRBJ2-5, with 10 bases aligning to TRBD2. CDR3 length equals 15 residues. Germline assignment: CDR1 SNHLY and CDR2 FYNNEI. V was pared by 4 bases and J by 4 bases, with 6 bases of the junction left unmatched. CDR3 in amino acids: CASSGISGGTETQYF. The CDR3 bases are TGTGCCAGCAGTGGGATTAGCGGGGGGACAGAGACCCAGTACTTC.

This chain connects TRBV6-1 to TRBJ1-1; D may be TRBD1 (6 bases). V lost 3 bases to trimming and J lost 8 bases, with 19 bases between them. The CDR3 is made up of 15 amino acids. The V gene's germline CDR1 is MNHNS and CDR2 SASEGT. The CDR3 region has the DNA TGTGCCAGCAGTGAGACCGGGACAAGGATACCCGAAGCTTTCTTT. Residues: CASSETGTRIPEAFF.

In its sample, this clonotype was seen once. V usage is TRBV10-3 and J usage is TRBJ2-5; D possibly uses TRBD1 or TRBD2 (5 bases each). Trimming left V 11 bases short and J 5 bases short, with 24 bases between. The length of the CDR3 is 15 residues. Germline loops: CDR1 ENHRY, CDR2 SYGVKD. CDR3 sequence (DNA): TGTGCCGCGATGGATCCGGGACCAACGGGGGAGACCCAGTACTTC. Its protein product is CAAMDPGPTGETQYF.

This clonotype occurred once. The chain recombines TRBV28 with TRBJ2-7; D is unresolved. The V and J ends lost 6 bases and 0 bases respectively, with 6 bases between them. CDR3 length equals 12 residues. The germline V gene encodes CDR1 MDHEN and CDR2 SYDVKM. CDR3 sequence: CASRPSSYEQYF. CDR3 sequence (DNA): TGTGCCAGCAGGCCTAGCTCCTACGAGCAGTACTTC.

This clonotype was picked up one time. The rearrangement uses TRBV10-1 and TRBJ1-5, with D perhaps TRBD1 (6 bases). V shed 5 bases and J shed 0 bases, with 17 bases lying between them. The CDR3 has 17 residues. In germline, CDR1 is WNHNN, CDR2 SYGVQD (reference sequence). CDR3 region: CASSQPRQDYSNQPQHF. CDR3 DNA sequence: TGCGCCAGCAGTCAACCTCGACAGGACTATAGCAATCAGCCCCAGCATTTT.

By share, this clonotype ranks as medium-sized. The rearrangement joins TRBV7-8 to TRBJ2-2; the D gene is possibly TRBD1 (5 bases). V shed 0 bases and J shed 2 bases, with 10 bases lying between them. In germline, CDR1 is SGHVS, CDR2 FQNEAQ. The CDR3 has 16 residues. CDR3 sequence (DNA): TGTGCCAGCAGCTTAGCGAGGTGGGGCAACACCGGGGAGCTGTTTTTT. The encoded protein is CASSLARWGNTGELFF.

J is TRBJ1-1 and V is TRBV27; a weak D match, TRBD1 (6 bases). This CDR3 is built from 17 residues. Germline values: CDR1 MNHEY, CDR2 SMNVEV (reference sequence). Deletions cut 6 bases from V and 0 bases from J, with 20 bases between. In DNA, the CDR3 is TGTGCCAGCAGCCAGCTGGGCAGGGGTTCTCTGAACACTGAAGCTTTCTTT. This translates into CASSQLGRGSLNTEAFF.

The chain uses TRBV24-1 and TRBJ1-2; unclear D gene. V was shortened by 4 bases and J by 2 bases, with 7 bases between the two germline ends. This CDR3 is 13 amino acids long. From germline, CDR1 is KGHDR and CDR2 SFDVKD. CDR3 nucleotides: TGTGCCACCAGTGACTTGGGGAACTATGGCTACACCTTC. Translated: CATSDLGNYGYTF.

The genes are TRBV2 and TRBJ2-7; TRBD2 might be the D (5 bases). Germline values: CDR1 SNHLY, CDR2 FYNNEI. The germline V and J ends were trimmed by 5 bases and 0 bases, with 14 bases remaining between them. This CDR3 has 15 amino acids. This CDR3 reads CASSQGLGSSYEQYF. CDR3 nucleotide sequence: TGTGCCAGCAGTCAAGGACTGGGAAGCTCCTACGAGCAGTACTTC.

This clonotype occurred once. V gene TRBV6-1 combines with J gene TRBJ2-3; D possibly matches TRBD1 or TRBD2 (5 bases each). The V gene lost 2 bases and the J gene lost 0 bases, with 12 bases spanning the gap. In germline, CDR1 is MNHNS, CDR2 SASEGT. The CDR3 is 16 amino acids. The CDR3 nucleotides read TGTGCCAGCAGTGAAAGGGGAGCCCTTAGCACAGATACGCAGTATTTT. This codes for CASSERGALSTDTQYF.

The chain joins TRBV24-1 to TRBJ2-2; 12 nucleotides line up with TRBD1. CDR3 length equals 14 residues. V trimming: 9 bases; J trimming: 6 bases; junction bases outside the gene matches: 4. The V gene's germline CDR1 is KGHDR and CDR2 SFDVKD. CDR3 sequence (DNA): TGTGCCACCCGGGACAGGGGGCCCGCCGGGGAGCTGTTTTTT. This gives the protein CATRDRGPAGELFF.

The chain links TRBV5-6 to TRBJ1-1, with a possible D match to TRBD1 (5 bases). The CDR3 is made up of 14 amino acids. The V end lost 1 base, the J end lost 0 bases, and 7 bases lay between the germline ends. CDR1 and CDR2 from the germline V gene are SGHDT and YYEEEE. CDR3 residues: CASSLLGVNTEAFF. DNA for the CDR3: TGTGCCAGCAGCTTGCTGGGGGTGAACACTGAAGCTTTCTTT.

V and J are TRBV2 and TRBJ1-5; D is perhaps TRBD1 (6 bases). V was trimmed by 7 bases and J by 4 bases, leaving 14 bases between them. There are 14 residues in the CDR3. The germline CDR1 and CDR2 sequences are SNHLY and FYNNEI. Here the CDR3 DNA reads TGTGCCAGCAATGGGGACATGAGGAATCAGCCCCAGCATTTT. Its protein is CASNGDMRNQPQHF.

The sample holds one count of this clonotype. The gene calls are TRBV5-1 and TRBJ1-1; the D gene is possibly TRBD1 (6 bases). Trimming shortened V by 2 bases and J by 2 bases, and 13 bases separated the two germline ends. The CDR3 has 15 residues. CDR1 SGHRS and CDR2 YFSETQ come from the germline V gene. CDR3 in amino acids: CASSFNPDSNTEAFF. In DNA form, the CDR3 reads TGCGCCAGCAGCTTTAATCCGGACAGCAACACTGAAGCTTTCTTT.